The T cell receptor (beta chain) under discussion was sequenced for a study of blood T cell repertoires in COVID-19. Overall study: Samples representing acute and convalescent COVID-19 were sourced from the United States, Italy and Spain.

This CDR3 has 16 residues. With 2 bases clipped from V and 5 bases from J, the junction kept 11 bases outside the gene matches. Per germline, CDR1 SGHTA and CDR2 FQGNSA. Recovery meant two consecutive negative NP/OP PCR tests, professional clearance, or resolved symptoms. Data came from immunoSEQ multiplex PCR; TCRdb stores just in-frame clones and leaves some out. This sample has 430,000 or so clones; approximately 88% occur once, and the top ten carry about 1.7%. This clone occurred once. Sequenced material: PBMCs or T cells enriched from blood (not recorded which). V and J are TRBV7-2 and TRBJ2-7; 8 nucleotides match TRBD2. The clonotype comes from a woman aged 40 to 50 who had recovered from COVID-19. The CDR3 DNA reads TGTGCCAGCAGCTTAAACCTAGCGGGCCTGGGAGACGAGCAGTACTTC. Its translation is CASSLNLAGLGDEQYF.